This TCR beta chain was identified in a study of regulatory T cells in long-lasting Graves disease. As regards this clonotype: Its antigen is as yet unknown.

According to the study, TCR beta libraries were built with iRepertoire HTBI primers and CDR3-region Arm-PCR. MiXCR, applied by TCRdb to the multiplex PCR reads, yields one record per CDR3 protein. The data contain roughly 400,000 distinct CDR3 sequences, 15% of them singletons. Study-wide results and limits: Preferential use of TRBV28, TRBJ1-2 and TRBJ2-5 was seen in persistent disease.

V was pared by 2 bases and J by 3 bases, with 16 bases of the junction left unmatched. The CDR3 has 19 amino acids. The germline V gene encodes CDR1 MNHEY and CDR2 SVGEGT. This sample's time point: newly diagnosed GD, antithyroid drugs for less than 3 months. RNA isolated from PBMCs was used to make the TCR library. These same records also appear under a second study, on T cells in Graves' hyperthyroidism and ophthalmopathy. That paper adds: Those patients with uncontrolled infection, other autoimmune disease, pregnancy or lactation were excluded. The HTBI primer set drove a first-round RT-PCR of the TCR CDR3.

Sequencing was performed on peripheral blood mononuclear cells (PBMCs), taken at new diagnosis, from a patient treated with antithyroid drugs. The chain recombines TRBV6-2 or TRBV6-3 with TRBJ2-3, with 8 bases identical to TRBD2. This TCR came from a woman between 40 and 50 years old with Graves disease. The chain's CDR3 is CASSYLGPSGPQKTDTQYF. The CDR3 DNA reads TGTGCCAGCAGTTACCTCGGCCCTAGCGGGCCACAAAAAACAGATACGCAGTATTTT.